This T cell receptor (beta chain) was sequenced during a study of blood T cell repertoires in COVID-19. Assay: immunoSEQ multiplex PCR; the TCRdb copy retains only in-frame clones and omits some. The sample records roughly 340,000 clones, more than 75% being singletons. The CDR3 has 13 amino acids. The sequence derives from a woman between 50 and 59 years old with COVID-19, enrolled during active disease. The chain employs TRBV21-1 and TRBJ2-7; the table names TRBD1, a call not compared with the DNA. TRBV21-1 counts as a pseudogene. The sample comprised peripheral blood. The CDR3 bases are TGTGCCAGCAGCACCCGACAGGGATACGAGCAGTACTTC. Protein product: CASSTRQGYEQYF.